Below are 28 T cell receptor beta chains sequenced from a single sample in a study of tumor-infiltrating lymphocytes in localized non-small cell lung cancer. Measured with immunoSEQ multiplex PCR; TCRdb has only the in-frame clones, and not every one. This table holds 25,000 to 30,000 clones, 80% to 90% found once. The sample comprised lung tumor tissue. The receptor source for this set is a human donor with non-small cell lung cancer.

V and J are TRBV5-1 and TRBJ1-1; 12 nucleotides align to TRBD1. The CDR3 extends over 17 amino acids. With 5 bases clipped from V and 4 bases from J, the junction kept 12 bases outside the gene matches. Germline lookup yields CDR1 SGHRS and CDR2 YFSETQ. CDR3 residues: CASRTGTGGERSTEAFF. CDR3 sequence (DNA): TGCGCCAGCAGGACCGGGACAGGGGGCGAGAGAAGCACTGAAGCTTTCTTT.

The CDR3 DNA reads TGTGCCAGCAGCTTAGGGCAAGTCGGTTCACCCCTCCACTTT. The encoded protein is CASSLGQVGSPLHF. V is TRBV7-2 and J is TRBJ1-6, with D unresolved. The CDR3 is 14 amino acids. V was pared by 1 base and J by 9 bases, with 10 bases between. Per germline, CDR1 SGHTA and CDR2 FQGNSA.

This clone appeared once. The chain employs TRBV29-1 and TRBJ1-1; D is ambiguous. V lost 6 bases, J lost 0 bases, and 8 bases lay in between. The CDR3 is made up of 12 amino acids. Germline V gives CDR1 SQVTM, CDR2 ANQGSEA. The CDR3 nucleotides read TGCAGCGTGGGAGACTTGAACACTGAAGCTTTCTTT. Translating gives CSVGDLNTEAFF.

The chain carries TRBV27 and TRBJ2-1; TRBD2 might be the D (5 bases). Germline CDR1 and CDR2: MNHEY and SMNVEV (reference sequence). The CDR3 has 14 amino acids. V was clipped by 5 bases and J by 0 bases, with 8 bases between them. The DNA of the CDR3 is TGTGCCAGCAGTGACCGGGGCTCCTACAATGAGCAGTTCTTC. Protein product: CASSDRGSYNEQFF.

This clone was detected only once. This chain connects TRBV2 to TRBJ1-5; D remains unclear. The CDR3 covers 14 residues. Looked up from germline, CDR1 is SNHLY and CDR2 is FYNNEI. Deletions cut 7 bases from V and 0 bases from J, with 10 bases between. CDR3 in DNA: TGTGCCAGCAAGGAAGGGTATAGCAATCAGCCCCAGCATTTT. Translation gives CASKEGYSNQPQHF.

This rearrangement joins TRBV6-5 to TRBJ1-3; no definite D call. Germline V gene data show CDR1 as MNHEY and CDR2 as SVGAGI. CDR3 length: 13 amino acids. Deletions cut 0 bases from V and 3 bases from J, with 3 bases between. CDR3 DNA: TGTGCCAGCAGTTACTCTGGTGGAAACACCATATATTTT. Encoded protein: CASSYSGGNTIYF.

The chain carries TRBV5-4 and TRBJ2-3; no firm D call. Germline V gives CDR1 SGHNT, CDR2 YYREEE (reference sequence). This CDR3 has 16 residues. The V end was cut by 4 bases, the J end by 0 bases, with 15 bases between. CDR3 nucleotides: TGTGCCAGCAGCCCTTCCATACTATCTAGCACAGATACGCAGTATTTT. Its protein product is CASSPSILSSTDTQYF.

There are a few counts of this clone. The gene calls are TRBV6-5 and TRBJ1-2, with 7 bases matching TRBD1. V shed 5 bases, J shed 2 bases, and the junction held 8 bases outside the gene matches. CDR1 and CDR2 from the germline V gene are MNHEY and SVGAGI. CDR3 size: 15 residues. The chain's CDR3 is CASSIDGTVNYGYTF. For the CDR3, the DNA is TGTGCCAGCAGTATCGATGGGACAGTAAACTATGGCTACACCTTC.

CDR3 sequence (DNA): TGTGCCAGCAGCTTGGGCTGGACAGCCCAAGAGACCCAGTACTTC. It yields the protein CASSLGWTAQETQYF. V usage is TRBV7-6 and J usage is TRBJ2-5; D possibly corresponds to TRBD1 (6 bases). This CDR3 is 15 amino acids long. Between the trimmed V and J ends, which lost 3 bases and 1 base, there was a span of 12 bases. Germline assignment: CDR1 SGHVS and CDR2 FNYEAQ.

The V and J genes are TRBV9 and TRBJ2-7, with TRBD2 matching over 9 bases. CDR1 is SGDLS, CDR2 YYNGEE, per germline. Unmatched junction bases numbered 8, after V lost 0 bases and J lost 4 bases. This CDR3 has 16 residues. The CDR3 DNA reads TGTGCCAGCAGCGTAGCTACTAGCGGGCCCCGGTACGAGCAGTACTTC. It codes for CASSVATSGPRYEQYF. The full variable domain, in which reference TRBV9 and TRBJ2-7 provide the parts outside the CDR3, is DSGVTQTPKHLITATGQRVTLRCSPRSGDLSVYWYQQSLDQGLQFLIQYYNGEERAKGNILERFSAQQFPDLHSELNLSSLELGDSALYFCASSVATSGPRYEQYFGPGTRLTVT.

This chain links TRBV30 with TRBJ2-1, with no clear D. The CDR3 spans 11 residues. Trimming left V 4 bases short and J 10 bases short, with 11 bases between. Germline CDR1 and CDR2: GTSNPN and SVGIG (reference sequence). DNA of the CDR3: TGTGCCTGGACCCTATTGAGGGAGCAGTTCTTC. This encodes CAWTLLREQFF.

V is TRBV4-2 and J is TRBJ2-1; D is perhaps TRBD1 (6 bases). CDR1 is LGHNA, CDR2 YNFKEQ, per germline. V shed 2 bases and J shed 0 bases, with 17 bases lying between them. The length of the CDR3 is 18 residues. The DNA of the CDR3 is TGTGCCAGCAGCCAATCGGTAGGGACACCAAGCTCCTACAATGAGCAGTTCTTC. Amino acid sequence: CASSQSVGTPSSYNEQFF.

This clone qualifies as medium-sized. This chain uses TRBV27 with TRBJ1-4, with D possibly being TRBD1 (5 bases). Trimming took off 6 bases at V and 8 bases at J, with 16 bases between the two ends. CDR1 MNHEY and CDR2 SMNVEV come from the germline V gene (reference sequence). CDR3 length equals 14 residues. The CDR3 here is CASRSSGVHEKLFF. The CDR3, as DNA: TGTGCCAGCAGGAGTTCGGGGGTCCACGAAAAACTGTTTTTT.

V gene TRBV10-2 combines with J gene TRBJ2-7; 7 bases align to TRBD2. The V gene end was trimmed by 0 bases and the J gene end by 2 bases; junction bases not matched to a gene: 4. Germline lookup yields CDR1 WSHSY and CDR2 SAAADI. The CDR3 totals 15 residues. CDR3 nucleotides: TGCGCCAGCAGTGAGTCGGCTAGCGGACCCTACGAGCAGTACTTC. Translated: CASSESASGPYEQYF.

This sequence joins TRBV10-1 and TRBJ2-7; D is uncertain. V was pared by 0 bases and J by 6 bases, with 9 bases between. Germline lookup yields CDR1 WNHNN and CDR2 SYGVQD (reference sequence). The CDR3 covers 13 residues. The CDR3 loop reads CASSESKRTEQYF. The CDR3 coding sequence is TGCGCCAGCAGTGAGTCGAAGCGTACCGAGCAGTACTTC.

The chain couples TRBV6-6 to TRBJ1-2; TRBD1 matches at 9 bases. In germline, CDR1 is MNHNY, CDR2 SVGAGI (reference sequence). Losses at the gene ends were 0 bases for V and 2 bases for J; bases not matched to a gene: 1. This CDR3 is 15 amino acids long. This CDR3 is CASSYSGQGNYGYTF. The CDR3, as DNA: TGTGCCAGCAGTTACTCGGGACAGGGAAACTATGGCTACACCTTC.

The chain couples TRBV19 to TRBJ1-6; D perhaps matches TRBD1 (6 bases). Germline V gene data show CDR1 as LNHDA and CDR2 as SQIVND (reference sequence). The CDR3 length is 17 residues. V lost 3 bases and J lost 6, with 18 bases in between. The CDR3 loop reads CASSMSGPGTINSPLHF. In nucleotides, the CDR3 is TGTGCCAGTAGTATGAGCGGGCCTGGGACAATTAATTCACCCCTCCACTTT.

The chain recombines TRBV30 with TRBJ1-1; D ambiguous. The CDR3 has 14 amino acids. Germline V lookup: CDR1 GTSNPN, CDR2 SVGIG (reference sequence). The V end lost 4 bases, the J end lost 0 bases, and 12 bases lay between the germline ends. CDR3 residues: CAWTGRPMNTEAFF. DNA for the CDR3: TGTGCCTGGACCGGACGGCCAATGAACACTGAAGCTTTCTTT. The full variable domain, with the rest looked up from reference TRBV30 and TRBJ1-1, is SQTIHQWPATLVQPVGSPLSLECTVEGTSNPNLYWYRQAAGRGLQLLFYSVGIGQISSEVPQNLSASRPQDRQFILSSKKLLLSDSGFYLCAWTGRPMNTEAFFGQGTRLTVV.

The gene calls are TRBV5-4 and TRBJ1-2; 10 bases line up with TRBD1. The CDR3 has 15 residues. Germline CDR1 reads SGHNT; CDR2 reads YYREEE (reference sequence). The ends lost 4 bases at V and 4 bases at J; junction bases unmatched: 7. This CDR3 reads CASSPGQGVSYGYTF. DNA for the CDR3: TGTGCCAGCAGCCCTGGACAGGGGGTTTCCTATGGCTACACCTTC.

Notes on this clone: The germline gene is not matched at one end of the junction; a read error may be the cause. The chain recombines TRBV6-5 with TRBJ2-3; 10 nucleotides match TRBD2. CDR3 length: 16 residues. Looked up from germline, CDR1 is MNHEY and CDR2 is SVGAGI. The CDR3 loop is CATSYSSSGGKDTQYF. The CDR3 nucleotides are TGTGCCACCAGTTACTCCTCTAGCGGGGGTAAAGATACGCAGTATTTT.

Points on this clone: At the DNA level, this CDR3 is encoded by other sequences in the same sample as well. This chain uses TRBV5-5 with TRBJ2-5; D ambiguous. The CDR3 has 14 residues. The V gene lost 0 bases and the J gene lost 1 base, with 7 bases spanning the gap. The germline CDR1 and CDR2 sequences are SGHKS and YYEKEE (reference sequence). The CDR3 nucleotides read TGTGCCAGCAGCTTGGGAAGGGCCCAAGAGACCCAGTACTTC. Amino acids: CASSLGRAQETQYF.

V is TRBV7-2 and J is TRBJ2-7; 10 bases agree with TRBD2. V lost 1 base to trimming and J lost 1 base; unmatched junction nucleotides: 4. CDR3 length: 16 amino acids. The germline CDR1 and CDR2 sequences are SGHTA and FQGNSA. The CDR3 region has the DNA TGTGCCAGCAGCTTAGATAGCGGGGGGTCGTCCTACGAGCAGTACTTC. As protein: CASSLDSGGSSYEQYF. The variable domain in full, completed from reference TRBV7-2 and TRBJ2-7, reads GAGVSQSPSNKVTEKGKDVELRCDPISGHTALYWYRQSLGQGLEFLIYFQGNSAPDKSGLPSDRFSAERTGGSVSTLTIQRTQQEDSAVYLCASSLDSGGSSYEQYFGPGTRLTVT.

The chain recombines TRBV2 with TRBJ1-5; D is perhaps TRBD1 (6 bases). The germline V and J ends were trimmed by 4 bases and 6 bases, with 16 bases remaining between them. Per the germline V gene, CDR1 is SNHLY and CDR2 is FYNNEI. CDR3 length: 15 residues. DNA of the CDR3: TGTGCCAGCAGTGGAGCACGGGGGCATAGTCAGCCCCAGCATTTT. It specifies CASSGARGHSQPQHF.

The rearrangement joins TRBV10-3 to TRBJ2-7; unclear D gene. The V end was cut by 8 bases, the J end by 0 bases, with 14 bases between. Germline V gene data show CDR1 as ENHRY and CDR2 as SYGVKD. There are 14 residues in the CDR3. CDR3 in amino acids: CAIGRALSSYEQYF. CDR3 nucleotides: TGTGCCATCGGAAGGGCATTAAGCTCCTACGAGCAGTACTTC.

This clone turned up a few times. The gene calls are TRBV7-2 and TRBJ1-6, with TRBD1 as a possible D gene (5 bases). This CDR3 has 14 residues. Per the germline V gene, CDR1 is SGHTA and CDR2 is FQGNSA. The V gene lost 6 bases and the J gene lost 7 bases, with 13 bases spanning the gap. DNA of the CDR3: TGTGCCAGCAGTCAGACAGCAGCAAATTCACCCCTCCACTTT. It specifies CASSQTAANSPLHF.

The rearrangement links TRBV7-2 to TRBJ2-5; 9 bases line up with TRBD2. The CDR3 loop spans 16 amino acids. With V trimmed by 3 bases and J by 2 bases, 7 bases remained unmatched. Germline lookup yields CDR1 SGHTA and CDR2 FQGNSA. The CDR3: CASSFERGVRQETQYF. CDR3 coding DNA: TGTGCCAGCAGCTTCGAGCGGGGGGTAAGGCAAGAGACCCAGTACTTC.

This clone was seen more than once but under ten times. J is TRBJ1-2 and V is TRBV4-3; D is undetermined. Deletions cut 0 bases from V and 3 bases from J, with 11 bases between. Per germline, CDR1 LGHNA and CDR2 YSLEER. The length of the CDR3 is 15 residues. The CDR3 loop is CASSQEERADYGYTF. CDR3 coding DNA: TGCGCCAGCAGCCAAGAGGAAAGGGCGGACTATGGCTACACCTTC.

The V call is TRBV10-3, the J call TRBJ2-2; D unclear. The CDR3 is made up of 13 amino acids. Between the trimmed V and J ends, which lost 8 bases and 0 bases, there was a span of 7 bases. CDR1 ENHRY and CDR2 SYGVKD come from the germline V gene. CDR3 sequence (DNA): TGTGCCATCTACCTCACGAACACCGGGGAGCTGTTTTTT. Encoded protein: CAIYLTNTGELFF.